Only a few counts were recorded for the clone carrying this T cell receptor (beta chain). In the source study's methods: Nucleated cell number was recorded as an estimate derived from reference gene primer amplification. Some clones are missing from TCRdb's copy, which holds only in-frame ones; the method was immunoSEQ multiplex PCR. The V and J calls and the clone size are those of that table, but D and trimming were determined from the DNA. The sample has over 150,000 clones, around 80% seen once. The sample comes from a study of blood T cell repertoires in COVID-19. Study at large: Samples representing acute and convalescent COVID-19 were sourced from the United States, Italy and Spain.

This CDR3 region has 15 residues. The ends lost 4 bases at V and 6 bases at J; junction bases unmatched: 6. Germline V gives CDR1 KGHSH, CDR2 LQKENI. The chain joins TRBV18 to TRBJ1-6; 7 bases match TRBD1. The specimen sequenced was peripheral blood. The clonotype was recovered from a woman in her thirties or forties with COVID-19, enrolled during active disease. CDR3 sequence: CASSLDRASNSPLHF. For the CDR3, the DNA is TGTGCCAGCTCACTCGACAGGGCAAGTAATTCACCCCTCCACTTT.